This TCR beta chain emerged from a study of T cell changes during pregnancy in multiple sclerosis. Using immunoSEQ multiplex PCR, the repertoire was profiled, and TCRdb retains in-frame clones only, with some absent. The sample has roughly 75,000 clones; just over 90% are singletons. The CDR3 is 14 amino acids. V lost 3 bases, J lost 3 bases, and 12 bases lay in between. Germline loops: CDR1 KGHSH, CDR2 LQKENI. The chain employs TRBV18 and TRBJ2-7; the D gene is possibly TRBD2 (5 bases). The receptor comes from a female donor in good health, enrolled as a control in a pregnancy study. This material consisted of peripheral blood, taken after pregnancy. The CDR3 nucleotides read TGTGCCAGCTCACCTGCCAGCGGACGCTACGAGCAGTACTTC. Its translation is CASSPASGRYEQYF.